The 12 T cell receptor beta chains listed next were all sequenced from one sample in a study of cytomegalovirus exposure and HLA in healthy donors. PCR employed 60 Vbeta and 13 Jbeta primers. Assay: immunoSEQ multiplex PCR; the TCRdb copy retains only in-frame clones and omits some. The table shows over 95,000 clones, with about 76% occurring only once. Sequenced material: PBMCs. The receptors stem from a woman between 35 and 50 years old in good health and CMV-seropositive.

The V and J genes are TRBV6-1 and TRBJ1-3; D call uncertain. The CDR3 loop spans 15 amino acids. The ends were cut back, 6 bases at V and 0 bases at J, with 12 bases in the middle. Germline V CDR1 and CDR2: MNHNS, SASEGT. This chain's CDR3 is CASRLKQSSGNTIYF. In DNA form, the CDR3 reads TGTGCCAGCAGACTGAAACAGAGCTCTGGAAACACCATATATTTT.

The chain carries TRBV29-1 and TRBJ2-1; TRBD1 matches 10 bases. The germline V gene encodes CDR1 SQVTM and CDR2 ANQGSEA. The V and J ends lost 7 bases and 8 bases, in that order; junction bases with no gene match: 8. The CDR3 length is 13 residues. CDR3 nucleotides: TGCAGCGCGGGACAGGGGAGGAGTGATGAGCAGTTCTTC. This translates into CSAGQGRSDEQFF.

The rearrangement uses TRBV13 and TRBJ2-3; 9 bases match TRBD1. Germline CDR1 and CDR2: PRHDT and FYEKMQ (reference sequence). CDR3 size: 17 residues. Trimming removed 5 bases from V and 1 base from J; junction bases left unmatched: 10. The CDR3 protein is CASSPRDRDWRTDTQYF. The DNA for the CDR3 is TGTGCCAGCAGCCCCCGGGACAGGGATTGGCGCACAGATACGCAGTATTTT.

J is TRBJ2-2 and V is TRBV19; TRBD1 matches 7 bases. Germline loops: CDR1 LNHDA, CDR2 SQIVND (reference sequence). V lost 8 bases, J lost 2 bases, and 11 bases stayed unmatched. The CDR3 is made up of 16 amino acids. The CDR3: CASSQGVPTNTGELFF. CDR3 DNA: TGTGCCAGTTCGCAGGGGGTGCCAACCAACACCGGGGAGCTGTTTTTT.

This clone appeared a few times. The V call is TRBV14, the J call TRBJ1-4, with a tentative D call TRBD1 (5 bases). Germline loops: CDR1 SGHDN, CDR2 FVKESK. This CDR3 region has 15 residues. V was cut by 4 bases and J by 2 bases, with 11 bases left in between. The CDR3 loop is CASSLLKGTNEKLFF. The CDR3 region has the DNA TGTGCCAGCAGCCTCTTGAAGGGGACTAATGAAAAACTGTTTTTT. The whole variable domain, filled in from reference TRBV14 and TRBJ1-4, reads EAGVTQFPSHSVIEKGQTVTLRCDPISGHDNLYWYRRVMGKEIKFLLHFVKESKQDESGMPNNRFLAERTGGTYSTLKVQPAELEDSGVYFCASSLLKGTNEKLFFGSGTQLSVL.

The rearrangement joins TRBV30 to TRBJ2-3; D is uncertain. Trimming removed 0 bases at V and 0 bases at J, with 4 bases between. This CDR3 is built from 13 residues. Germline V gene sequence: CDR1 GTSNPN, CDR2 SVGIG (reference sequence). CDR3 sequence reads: CAWSVLSTDTQYF. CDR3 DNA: TGTGCCTGGAGTGTACTTAGCACAGATACGCAGTATTTT.

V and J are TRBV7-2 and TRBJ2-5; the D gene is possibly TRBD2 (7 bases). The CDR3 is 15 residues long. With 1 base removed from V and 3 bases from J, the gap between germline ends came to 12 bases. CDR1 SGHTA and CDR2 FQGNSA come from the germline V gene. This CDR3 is CASSLGGGPKETQYF. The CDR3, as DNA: TGTGCCAGCAGCTTAGGGGGGGGGCCTAAAGAGACCCAGTACTTC.

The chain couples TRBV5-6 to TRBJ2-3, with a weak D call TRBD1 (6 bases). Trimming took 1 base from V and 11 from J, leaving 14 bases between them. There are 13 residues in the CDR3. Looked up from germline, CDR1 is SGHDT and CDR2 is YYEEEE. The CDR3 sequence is CASSLSGQPLQYF. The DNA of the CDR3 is TGTGCCAGCAGCTTGTCAGGACAGCCCTTGCAGTATTTT.

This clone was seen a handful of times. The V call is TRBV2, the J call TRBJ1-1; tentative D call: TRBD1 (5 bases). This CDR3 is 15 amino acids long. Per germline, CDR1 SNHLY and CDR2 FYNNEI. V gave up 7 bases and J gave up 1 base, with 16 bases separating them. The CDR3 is CASTLQGVGNTEAFF. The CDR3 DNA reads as TGTGCCAGCACTTTACAAGGGGTAGGGAACACTGAAGCTTTCTTT. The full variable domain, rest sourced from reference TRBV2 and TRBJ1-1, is EPEVTQTPSHQVTQMGQEVILRCVPISNHLYFYWYRQILGQKVEFLVSFYNNEISEKSEIFDDQFSVERPDGSNFTLKIRSTKLEDSAMYFCASTLQGVGNTEAFFGQGTRLTVV.

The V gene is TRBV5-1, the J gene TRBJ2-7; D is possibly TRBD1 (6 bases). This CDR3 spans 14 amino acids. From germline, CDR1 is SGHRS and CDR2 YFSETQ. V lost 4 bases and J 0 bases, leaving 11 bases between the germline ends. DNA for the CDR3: TGCGCCAGCAGCCCCCGACAGGCCTCCTACGAGCAGTACTTC. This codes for CASSPRQASYEQYF. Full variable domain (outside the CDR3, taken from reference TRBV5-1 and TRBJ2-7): KAGVTQTPRYLIKTRGQQVTLSCSPISGHRSVSWYQQTPGQGLQFLFEYFSETQRNKGNFPGRFSGRQFSNSRSEMNVSTLELGDSALYLCASSPRQASYEQYFGPGTRLTVT.

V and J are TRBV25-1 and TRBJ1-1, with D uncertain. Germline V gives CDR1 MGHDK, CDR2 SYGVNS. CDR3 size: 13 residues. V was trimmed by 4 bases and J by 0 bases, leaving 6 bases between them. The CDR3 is CASSVEVNTEAFF. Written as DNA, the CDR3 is TGTGCCAGCAGTGTTGAGGTGAACACTGAAGCTTTCTTT.

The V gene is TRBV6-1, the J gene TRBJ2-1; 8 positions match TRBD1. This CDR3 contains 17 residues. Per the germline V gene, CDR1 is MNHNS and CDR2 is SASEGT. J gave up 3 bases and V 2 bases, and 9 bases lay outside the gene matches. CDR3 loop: CASSELAGTGNYNEQFF. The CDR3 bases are TGTGCCAGCAGTGAATTAGCCGGGACAGGTAACTACAATGAGCAGTTCTTC.